Relative to its sample, the clone carrying this T cell receptor (beta chain) is medium-sized (0.01 to 0.1%). Its antigen remains unidentified. The library came from three nested PCR rounds adapted from ARM-PCR protocols. Each CDR3 protein is one row after TCRdb ran MiXCR on the multiplex PCR reads. The sample contains 50,000 to 60,000 distinct CDR3 sequences, 74% of which appear only once. The template was RNA from unsorted bulk tissue. This non-tumor lung sample came from over 3 cm beyond the tumor edge. Newly diagnosed lung cancer patients had thoracic surgery in China, August–late 2014, without prior chemotherapy. Germline CDR1 reads SGHNT; CDR2 reads YENEEA. Trimming removed 3 bases at V and 1 base at J, with 6 bases between. The CDR3 contains 13 residues. This entry is derived from a study of tumor and adjacent non-tumor tissue in lung cancer. Study information: On average, productive TCRbeta reads reached roughly 4.2 million per sample.

General study findings and limits: Significantly higher TCR diversity was found in tumor than normal lung.

Sequenced material: distant non-tumor lung tissue. The chain employs TRBV11-3 and TRBJ1-1; D is undetermined. The TCR comes from a woman aged 55-69 years with non-small cell lung cancer. CDR3 loop: CASSFTQNTEAFF. CDR3 DNA sequence: TGTGCCAGCAGCTTTACCCAGAACACTGAAGCTTTCTTT.